The 24 T cell receptor beta chains below come from one sample, sequenced in a study of graft-versus-host responses after intestinal transplantation. The method was immunoSEQ multiplex PCR; TCRdb's version includes in-frame clones alone and lacks a portion of them. The repertoire holds 40,000 or so clones, with 90% to 95% as singletons. The sequences come from PBMCs, collected 16 days after intestinal transplant. All receptors derive from a human patient who received an intestinal transplant, so some T cells may come from the graft donor.

A single count supports this clone. V gene TRBV7-3 combines with J gene TRBJ1-1; D is undetermined. Germline V gene lookup returns CDR1 SGHTA and CDR2 FQGTGA. V was clipped by 6 bases and J by 0 bases, with 8 bases between them. This CDR3 is 13 amino acids long. The CDR3 region is CASRTDMNTEAFF. The CDR3 DNA reads as TGTGCCAGCAGGACCGATATGAACACTGAAGCTTTCTTT.

Points on this clone: The germline gene is not matched at one end of the junction; a read error may be the cause. The gene calls are TRBV9 and TRBJ2-1; 12 nucleotides agree with TRBD2. CDR3 size: 16 residues. Germline CDR1 SGDLS, CDR2 YYNGEE. CDR3 residues: CASSPPSGRDYNEQLF. CDR3 nucleotides: TGTGCCAGCAGCCCCCCTAGCGGGAGGGACTACAATGAGCAGCTCTTC. Supplemented by reference TRBV9 and TRBJ2-1, the full variable domain reads DSGVTQTPKHLITATGQRVTLRCSPRSGDLSVYWYQQSLDQGLQFLIQYYNGEERAKGNILERFSAQQFPDLHSELNLSSLELGDSALYFCASSPPSGRDYNEQLFGPGTRLTVL.

The chain carries TRBV15 and TRBJ2-5; unclear D gene. The V end was cut by 3 bases, the J end by 5 bases, with 10 bases between. CDR3 length equals 13 residues. The germline V gene encodes CDR1 LNHNV and CDR2 YYDKDF (reference sequence). In DNA, the CDR3 is TGTGCCACCAGCAGCTCCTTAGTTGAGACCCAGTACTTC. Protein sequence: CATSSSLVETQYF.

This rearrangement joins TRBV7-3 to TRBJ2-1, with D unclear. The V gene lost 3 bases and the J gene lost 0 bases, with 6 bases spanning the gap. In germline, CDR1 is SGHTA, CDR2 FQGTGA. The CDR3 is 14 amino acids. The CDR3 region is CASSFGSSYNEQFF. CDR3 nucleotides: TGTGCCAGCAGCTTTGGCAGCTCCTACAATGAGCAGTTCTTC.

CDR3 sequence (DNA): TGTGCCAGCAGCTCGGGAGGGGGCGTCAATCAGCCCCAGCATTTT. Amino acids: CASSSGGGVNQPQHF. The V gene is TRBV9, the J gene TRBJ1-5; TRBD1 aligns across 7 bases. Germline CDR1 reads SGDLS; CDR2 reads YYNGEE. V lost 4 bases and J lost 3; bases outside the gene matches: 7. The CDR3 spans 15 residues.

The J gene is TRBJ1-1, the V gene TRBV15; D might be TRBD1 (5 bases). V lost 5 bases and J lost 3, with 13 bases in between. CDR1 is LNHNV and CDR2 is YYDKDF in the germline V gene (reference sequence). The CDR3 length is 14 residues. CDR3 DNA: TGTGCCACCAGCGAGAGCCCCAGGGACACTGAAGCTTTCTTT. Its protein is CATSESPRDTEAFF.

As regards this clone: One end of the junction does not line up with germline, which may come from a read error. The chain carries TRBV28 and TRBJ2-5; 9 bases map to TRBD2. CDR3 length equals 17 residues. CDR1 MDHEN and CDR2 SYDVKM come from the germline V gene. CDR3 region: CASSLLLAGASSHEQHF. CDR3 in DNA: TGTGCCAGCAGTTTGCTCTTAGCGGGAGCCTCCTCCCACGAGCAGCACTTC.

The rearrangement joins TRBV28 to TRBJ2-5; 7 nucleotides match TRBD1. The CDR3 extends over 13 amino acids. The germline V gene encodes CDR1 MDHEN and CDR2 SYDVKM. Unmatched junction bases numbered 14, after V lost 8 bases and J lost 11 bases. CDR3 region: CASGDRVGDGQYF. As DNA, the CDR3 is TGTGCCAGCGGCGACAGGGTGGGCGACGGGCAGTACTTC. The full variable domain, with the rest looked up from reference TRBV28 and TRBJ2-5, is DVKVTQSSRYLVKRTGEKVFLECVQDMDHENMFWYRQDPGLGLRLIYFSYDVKMKEKGDIPEGYSVSREKKERFSLILESASTNQTSMYLCASGDRVGDGQYFGPGTRLLVL.

The chain uses TRBV4-1 and TRBJ1-5, with 8 bases matching TRBD1. CDR3 size: 13 residues. The trim removed 5 bases at V and 6 bases at J, leaving 3 bases unmatched. Germline V CDR1 and CDR2: MGHRA, YSYEKL. The CDR3 coding sequence is TGCGCCAGCAGCGGGACAGGTACTCAGCCCCAGCATTTT. Translating gives CASSGTGTQPQHF.

V and J are TRBV5-6 and TRBJ1-1; the D gene is possibly TRBD1 (5 bases). V lost 4 bases to trimming and J lost 4 bases, with 20 bases between them. This CDR3 is built from 16 residues. Germline CDR1 and CDR2: SGHDT and YYEEEE. The CDR3 DNA is TGTGCCAGCAGCCCAGGAACAGGCGTTGGGGGCACTGAAGCTTTCTTT. The encoded protein is CASSPGTGVGGTEAFF. The full variable domain, its missing parts supplied by reference TRBV5-6 and TRBJ1-1, is DAGVTQSPTHLIKTRGQQVTLRCSPKSGHDTVSWYQQALGQGPQFIFQYYEEEERQRGNFPDRFSGHQFPNYSSELNVNALLLGDSALYLCASSPGTGVGGTEAFFGQGTRLTVV.

The gene calls are TRBV5-8 and TRBJ2-7; TRBD1 matches 9 bases. The CDR3 spans 14 residues. Unmatched junction bases numbered 7, after V lost 5 bases and J lost 4 bases. CDR1 is SGHTS, CDR2 YDEGEE, per germline. CDR3 DNA: TGTGCCAGCAGAACATCGGGACAGGGTTACGAGCAGTACTTC. This codes for CASRTSGQGYEQYF.

The CDR3 spells CASSLGGWRAGRGQYF. Written as DNA, the CDR3 is TGTGCCAGCAGCCTTGGCGGTTGGCGAGCGGGAAGGGGGCAGTACTTC. The rearrangement uses TRBV11-2 and TRBJ2-7, with 7 positions matching TRBD2. The CDR3 sequence is 16 residues long. The germline gives CDR1 SGHAT, CDR2 FQNNGV. V lost 5 bases to trimming and J lost 9 bases; unmatched junction nucleotides: 19. Complete variable domain (other parts from reference TRBV11-2 and TRBJ2-7): EAGVAQSPRYKIIEKRQSVAFWCNPISGHATLYWYQQILGQGPKLLIQFQNNGVVDDSQLPKDRFSAERLKGVDSTLKIQPAKLEDSAVYLCASSLGGWRAGRGQYFGPGTRLTVT.

The V gene is TRBV28, the J gene TRBJ2-3, with D possibly being TRBD2 (6 bases). V dropped 5 bases and J dropped 3 bases, with 21 bases sitting between them. Germline CDR1 MDHEN, CDR2 SYDVKM. The CDR3 spans 17 residues. The CDR3 reads CASSPVGRAGLTDTQYF. The CDR3, as DNA: TGTGCCAGCAGTCCGGTGGGGCGGGCGGGACTTACAGATACGCAGTATTTT.

The rearrangement links TRBV20-1 to TRBJ1-2; D call uncertain. This CDR3 contains 10 residues. Per the germline V gene, CDR1 is DFQATT and CDR2 is SNEGSKA (reference sequence). V dropped 3 bases and J dropped 7 bases, with 6 bases sitting between them. The CDR3 DNA reads as TGCAGTGCTAGGGTGGGTGGCTACACCTTC. Translated, it gives CSARVGGYTF.

The chain employs TRBV10-2 and TRBJ2-3; TRBD2 is a possible D gene (6 bases). Looked up from germline, CDR1 is WSHSY and CDR2 is SAAADI. This CDR3 comprises 14 residues. Trimming removed 6 bases at V and 0 bases at J, with 10 bases between. CDR3 region: CASSLTSSTDTQYF. CDR3 nucleotides: TGCGCCAGCAGCCTAACTAGCAGCACAGATACGCAGTATTTT.

The rearrangement uses TRBV4-3 and TRBJ2-2; TRBD2 is a possible D gene (5 bases). V was cut by 5 bases and J by 3 bases, with 7 bases left in between. In germline, CDR1 is LGHNA, CDR2 YSLEER. The length of the CDR3 is 13 residues. For the CDR3, the DNA is TGCGCCAGCAGCGAGGGAGACACCGGGGAGCTGTTTTTT. Its translation: CASSEGDTGELFF.

V and J are TRBV27 and TRBJ2-2; possible D gene TRBD1, 6 bases. V lost 4 bases and J lost 5, with 14 bases in between. The germline V gene has CDR1 MNHEY and CDR2 SMNVEV (reference sequence). CDR3 length equals 15 residues. CDR3 bases: TGTGCCAGCAGTTCCCCCATGGGGGCGACCGGGGAGCTGTTTTTT. Protein sequence: CASSSPMGATGELFF.

The CDR3 nucleotides read TGCGCCAGCAGCCAAGATCGGGGGGGGGACGTGAACATTCAGTACTTC. Its translation: CASSQDRGGDVNIQYF. The V call is TRBV4-1, the J call TRBJ2-4; 8 bases align to TRBD2. The germline CDR1 and CDR2 sequences are MGHRA and YSYEKL. CDR3 size: 16 residues. V lost 0 bases, J lost 7 bases, and 8 bases stayed unmatched.

V usage is TRBV7-2 and J usage is TRBJ2-3, with D tentatively TRBD2 (5 bases). Germline lookup yields CDR1 SGHTA and CDR2 FQGNSA. V shed 1 base and J shed 4 bases, with 12 bases lying between them. CDR3 length equals 15 residues. The CDR3 region is CASSLGFLAPDTQYF. Written as DNA, the CDR3 is TGTGCCAGCAGCTTAGGTTTTCTAGCCCCAGATACGCAGTATTTT. Drawing the rest from reference TRBV7-2 and TRBJ2-3, the complete variable domain is GAGVSQSPSNKVTEKGKDVELRCDPISGHTALYWYRQSLGQGLEFLIYFQGNSAPDKSGLPSDRFSAERTGGSVSTLTIQRTQQEDSAVYLCASSLGFLAPDTQYFGPGTRLTVL.

This clone showed up just once. V is TRBV27 and J is TRBJ2-7; 7 bases agree with TRBD1. With V trimmed by 3 bases and J by 0 bases, 8 bases remained unmatched. This CDR3 spans 16 amino acids. Germline CDR1 reads MNHEY; CDR2 reads SMNVEV (reference sequence). The CDR3 bases are TGTGCCAGCAGTTTTACAGGGGAAGGTTTCTCCTACGAGCAGTACTTC. Protein product: CASSFTGEGFSYEQYF.

The J gene is TRBJ2-1, the V gene TRBV2; 15 bases line up with TRBD2. CDR3 length: 18 residues. The ends lost 7 bases at V and 5 bases at J; junction bases unmatched: 12. From germline, CDR1 is SNHLY and CDR2 FYNNEI. The CDR3 protein is CASNWDGLAGGPNNEQFF. The CDR3 nucleotides read TGTGCCAGCAACTGGGACGGACTAGCGGGAGGGCCGAACAATGAGCAGTTCTTC.

The rearrangement uses TRBV29-1 and TRBJ2-7; either TRBD1 or TRBD2 may supply D (5 bases each). CDR1 is SQVTM, CDR2 ANQGSEA, per germline. The CDR3 totals 14 residues. Trimming cost V 3 bases and J 7 bases, with 19 bases left between them. The CDR3 DNA sequence: TGCAGCGTTGAGGGGGACGCGACCTTCACGGAGCAGTACTTC. It translates to CSVEGDATFTEQYF.

The CDR3 region is CASSAKAGGNEQYF. CDR3 DNA: TGTGCCAGTAGTGCTAAGGCGGGAGGAAACGAGCAGTACTTC. V gene TRBV19 combines with J gene TRBJ2-7, with 8 bases lining up with TRBD2. J lost 5 bases, V lost 5 bases, and 8 bases had no gene match. The germline V gene has CDR1 LNHDA and CDR2 SQIVND (reference sequence). This CDR3 is 14 amino acids long.

The rearrangement joins TRBV6-6 to TRBJ2-1; TRBD2 agrees at 8 bases. Trimming removed 5 bases from V and 16 bases from J; junction bases left unmatched: 10. The CDR3 extends over 12 amino acids. Germline CDR1 MNHNY, CDR2 SVGAGI (reference sequence). The CDR3 here is CASSPSGVAGFF. CDR3 DNA sequence: TGTGCCAGCAGTCCCTCCGGGGTAGCGGGATTCTTC.